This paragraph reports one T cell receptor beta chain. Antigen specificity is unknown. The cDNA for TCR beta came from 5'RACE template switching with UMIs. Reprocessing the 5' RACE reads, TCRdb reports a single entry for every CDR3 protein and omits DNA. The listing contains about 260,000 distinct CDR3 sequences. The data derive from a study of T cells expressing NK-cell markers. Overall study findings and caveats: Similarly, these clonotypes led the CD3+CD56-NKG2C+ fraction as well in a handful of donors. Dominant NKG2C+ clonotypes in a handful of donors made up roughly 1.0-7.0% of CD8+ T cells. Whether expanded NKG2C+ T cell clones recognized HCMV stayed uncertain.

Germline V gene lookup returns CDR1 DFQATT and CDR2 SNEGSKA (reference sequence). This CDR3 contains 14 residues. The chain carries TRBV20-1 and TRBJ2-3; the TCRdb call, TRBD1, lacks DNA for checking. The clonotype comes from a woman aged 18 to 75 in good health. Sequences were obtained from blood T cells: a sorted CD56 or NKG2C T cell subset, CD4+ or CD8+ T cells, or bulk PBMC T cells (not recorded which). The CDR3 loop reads CSATTGRFRDTQYF.